This paragraph reports one T cell receptor beta chain. This clone came up a few times. Its antigen remains undetermined. No much larger clone is present one base from it, and per-base qualities are unavailable. These data belong to a study of cytotoxic CD8 clonotypes in ibrutinib-treated CLL (dated by TCRdb to 2020 to 2022). Background for the entire study: The cohort was composed of 11 relapsed/refractory and fewer than 16 treatment-naive patients; IGHV unmutated status was identified in some 17 patients. Partial responses were observed in some 24 patients and complete responses in 2; after a median follow-up of 68 months, remission was maintained in roughly 14 patients and progression was observed in some 12. The response samples were drawn at a median of 12 months into treatment, with a range of roughly 6 to 36 months. On average, each sample had about 260,000 productive templates and around 100,000 productive rearrangements. Longitudinal samples were obtainable from about 30% of the roughly 90 participants in the trial. Cryopreserved peripheral blood mononuclear cells were obtained prior to treatment, at the time of response, and at either disease progression or sustained remission. Every sample from remission and from progressive disease was obtained while the patients were still on ibrutinib.

This specimen's time point label, per the study, means: approximately 2 years on ibrutinib. Around 2 micrograms of genomic DNA were extracted from cryopreserved PBMCs for TCR beta library preparation. Longitudinal blood samples from CLL patients on ibrutinib monotherapy were analyzed using high-throughput TCR beta sequencing. The patients were enrolled in a single-center, open-label phase 2 trial of ibrutinib monotherapy. General study outcomes and caveats: Public clonotypes were found to be uncommon and were observed to contract or remain stable during treatment; the increase in clonality was shown to reflect expansion of private clonotypes at ibrutinib response. Sampling times were not matched between patients in sustained remission and patients whose disease was progressing, and lymph node repertoires were not examined. Clonality rose at ibrutinib response, remained stable during sustained remission, and dropped back toward baseline at progression. Baseline clonality was found to be higher than that of age-matched healthy donors and was strongly correlated with circulating CD8+ T-cell counts.

The goal of deep resolution MiSeq sequencing was a depth between 1 in 1 million and 1 in 200,000 T cells, and coverage averaged 10x per clonotype. TCR beta libraries were generated with the immunoSEQ hsTCRB Kit. In the paper's pipeline: The data were analyzed with ImmunoSEQ Analyzer and ImmunoSEQ Data Assistant, and V, D and J gene assignments followed IMGT definitions. Clonality, with values ranging from 0 to 1, was calculated as one minus the normalized Shannon entropy of productive rearrangement frequencies. Public clonotype analysis was restricted to overrepresented clonotypes comprising at least 0.05% of each patient's repertoire. Approximately 12 repertoires from age-matched healthy donors, obtained from immuneACCESS, served as clonality controls. The source is immuneACCESS, and TCRdb retained only in-frame sequences with V and J called. Part of the clones is not carried over; for the studies checked, unresolved V genes explain less than half of this, and the remainder is unexplained. V and J calls plus clone size are reproduced from that table; the DNA served to infer D and trimming. This sample lists about 150,000 clones; around 76% were detected once. The top ten hold 5.1% of the sample.

CDR3 length: 18 amino acids, cysteine to phenylalanine. Only the CDR3 region is kept as DNA, spanning 54 bases read in frame from base 1. The junction shows trimming of 4 bases on V and 2 bases on J, and the gene matches do not reach 14 bases of it. The germline V gene supplies CDR1 SGHTA and CDR2 FQGNSA. The source material was PBMCs, sampled after 24 months of ibrutinib treatment. This TCR was recovered from a human donor with chronic lymphocytic leukemia. The chain is encoded by TRBV7-2 joined to TRBJ2-3; TRBD1 aligns with 8 central bases. Here the CDR3 is given as CASSSPRGQDPFTDTQYF. The base sequence is TGTGCCAGCAGCTCCCCCCGGGGACAGGACCCCTTCACAGATACGCAGTATTTT. Outside the CDR3, residues come from the reference TRBV7-2 and TRBJ2-3 proteins, so the full variable domain is: GAGVSQSPSNKVTEKGKDVELRCDPISGHTALYWYRQSLGQGLEFLIYFQGNSAPDKSGLPSDRFSAERTGGSVSTLTIQRTQQEDSAVYLCASSSPRGQDPFTDTQYFGPGTRLTVL.